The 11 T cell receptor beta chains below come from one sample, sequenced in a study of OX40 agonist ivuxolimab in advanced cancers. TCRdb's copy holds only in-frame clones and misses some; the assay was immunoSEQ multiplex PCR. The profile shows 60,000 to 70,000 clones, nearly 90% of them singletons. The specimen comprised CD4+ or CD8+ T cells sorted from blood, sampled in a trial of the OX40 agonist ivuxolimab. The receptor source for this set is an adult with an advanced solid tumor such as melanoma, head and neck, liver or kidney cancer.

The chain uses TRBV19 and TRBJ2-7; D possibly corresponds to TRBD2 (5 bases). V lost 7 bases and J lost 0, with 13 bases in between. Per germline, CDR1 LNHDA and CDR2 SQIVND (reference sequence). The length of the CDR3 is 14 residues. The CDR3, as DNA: TGTGCCAGTACAAGCGGATATGGCTCCTACGAGCAGTACTTC. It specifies CASTSGYGSYEQYF.

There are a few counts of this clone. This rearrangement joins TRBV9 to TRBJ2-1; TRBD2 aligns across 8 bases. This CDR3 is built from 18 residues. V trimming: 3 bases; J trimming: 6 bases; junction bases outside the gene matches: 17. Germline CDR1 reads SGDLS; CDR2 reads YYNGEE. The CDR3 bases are TGTGCCAGCAGCGCGACAGTCTCCGGGACTAGATCCCCCAATGAGCAGTTCTTC. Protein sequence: CASSATVSGTRSPNEQFF.

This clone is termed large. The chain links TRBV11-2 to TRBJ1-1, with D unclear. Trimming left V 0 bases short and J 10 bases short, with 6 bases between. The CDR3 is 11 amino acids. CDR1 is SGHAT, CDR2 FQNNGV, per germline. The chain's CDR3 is CASSLESPAFF. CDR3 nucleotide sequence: TGTGCCAGCAGCTTAGAAAGCCCAGCTTTCTTT.

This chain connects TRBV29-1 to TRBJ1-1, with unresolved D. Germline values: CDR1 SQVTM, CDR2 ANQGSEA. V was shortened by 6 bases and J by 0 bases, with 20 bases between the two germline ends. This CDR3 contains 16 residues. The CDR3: CSVDNGRVRMNTEAFF. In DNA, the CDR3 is TGCAGCGTCGACAATGGAAGGGTAAGGATGAACACTGAAGCTTTCTTT.

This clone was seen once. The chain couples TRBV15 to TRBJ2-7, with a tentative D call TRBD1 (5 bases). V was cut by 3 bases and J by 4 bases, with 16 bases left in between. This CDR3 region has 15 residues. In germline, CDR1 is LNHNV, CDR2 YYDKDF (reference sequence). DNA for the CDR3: TGTGCCACCAGCAGTACAGGCCCATGGGTTTACGAGCAGTACTTC. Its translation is CATSSTGPWVYEQYF.

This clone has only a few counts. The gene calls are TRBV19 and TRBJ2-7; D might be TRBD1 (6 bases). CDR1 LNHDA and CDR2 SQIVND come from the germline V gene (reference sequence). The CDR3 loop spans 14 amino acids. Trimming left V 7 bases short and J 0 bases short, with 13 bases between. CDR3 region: CASTSRDNSYEQYF. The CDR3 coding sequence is TGTGCCAGTACGTCTAGGGACAACTCCTACGAGCAGTACTTC.

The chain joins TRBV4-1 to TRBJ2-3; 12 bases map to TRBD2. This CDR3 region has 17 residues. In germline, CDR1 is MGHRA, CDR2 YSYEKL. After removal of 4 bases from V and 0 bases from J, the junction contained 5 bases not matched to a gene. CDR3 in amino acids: CASSLRTSGVSTDTQYF. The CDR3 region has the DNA TGCGCCAGCAGCCTCCGGACTAGCGGGGTTAGCACAGATACGCAGTATTTT.

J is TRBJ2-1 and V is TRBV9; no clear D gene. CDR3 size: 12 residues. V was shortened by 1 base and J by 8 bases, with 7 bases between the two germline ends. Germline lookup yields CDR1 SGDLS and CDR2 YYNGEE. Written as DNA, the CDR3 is TGTGCCAGCAGCGTAAGAAGATATGAGCAGTTCTTC. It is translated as CASSVRRYEQFF.

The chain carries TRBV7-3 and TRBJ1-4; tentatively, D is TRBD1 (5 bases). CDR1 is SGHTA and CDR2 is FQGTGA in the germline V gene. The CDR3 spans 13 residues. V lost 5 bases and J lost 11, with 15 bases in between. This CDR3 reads CASSRELGEKLFF. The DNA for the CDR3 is TGTGCCAGCAGCCGAGAGCTGGGGGAGAAACTGTTTTTT.

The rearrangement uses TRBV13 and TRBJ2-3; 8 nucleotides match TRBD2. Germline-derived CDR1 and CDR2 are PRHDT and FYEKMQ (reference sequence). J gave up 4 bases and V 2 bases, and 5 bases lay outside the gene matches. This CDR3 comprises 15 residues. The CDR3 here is CASSLRAGGSDTQYF. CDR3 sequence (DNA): TGTGCCAGCAGCTTACGGGCGGGGGGCTCAGATACGCAGTATTTT.

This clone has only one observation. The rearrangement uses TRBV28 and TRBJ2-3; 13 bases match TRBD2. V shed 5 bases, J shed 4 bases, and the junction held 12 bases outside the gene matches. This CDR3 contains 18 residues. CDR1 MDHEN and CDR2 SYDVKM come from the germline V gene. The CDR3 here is CASSTPRGLAGVADTQYF. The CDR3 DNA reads TGTGCCAGCAGTACCCCCCGAGGACTAGCGGGAGTCGCAGATACGCAGTATTTT.